The T cell receptor beta chain described here comes from a study of OX40 agonist ivuxolimab in advanced cancers. Across the study: Given to patients was ivuxolimab, an agonistic anti-OX40 (CD134) antibody. Ivuxolimab, which patients received intravenously every 2 weeks, was dosed at 0.01 to 10 mg/kg. Subjects had a mean age of around 63 years, with a range of roughly 20 to 79; just over 80% were male.

The V and J ends lost 5 bases and 10 bases respectively, with 18 bases between them. CDR1 WNHNN and CDR2 SYGVQD come from the germline V gene (reference sequence). The CDR3 runs to 15 residues. The data were produced by immunoSEQ multiplex PCR, yet TCRdb's version contains in-frame clones alone and is incomplete. The sample has 55,000 to 80,000 clones; 92% are singletons. In its sample, this clone was seen a few times. This clonotype originated in an adult with an advanced solid tumor such as melanoma, head and neck, liver or kidney cancer. This chain joins TRBV10-1 and TRBJ1-6, with TRBD1 as a possible D gene (5 bases). Specimen: CD4+ or CD8+ T cells sorted from blood, collected in a trial of the OX40 agonist ivuxolimab. The CDR3 DNA reads TGCGCCAGCAGTTCGGACACTCGTGGTCGATCACCCCTCCACTTT. Encoded protein: CASSSDTRGRSPLHF.